This T cell receptor (beta chain) was observed in a study of T cell responses to AZD1222 COVID-19 vaccine. The study, taken as a whole, reports: Targeting of unmutated variant regions was reportedly seen in nearly half of spike-specific TCRs. Possibly, clonal diversity was underestimated; donors were largely white British and included more females. Vaccine-related CD4 TCRs covered spike, predominating at 160-218 and 743-854.

Germline CDR1 is SGHRS and CDR2 is YFSETQ. Trimming pared 2 bases from V and 5 bases from J, leaving 8 bases between. CDR3 length equals 13 residues. Investigators merged groups given second doses at roughly 4 or roughly 12 weeks. About this clone: What it binds is not known.

Data came from immunoSEQ multiplex PCR; TCRdb stores just in-frame clones and leaves some out. This sample has fewer than 85,000 clones, with about 90% found just once. J is TRBJ1-5 and V is TRBV5-1, with D perhaps matching TRBD1 (6 bases). This receptor was taken from an adult who received the AZD1222 COVID-19 vaccine. The sample consisted of peripheral blood, taken 28 days after the second AZD1222 dose. The CDR3 here is CASSLSGDQPQHF. CDR3 sequence (DNA): TGCGCCAGCAGCTTATCAGGGGATCAGCCCCAGCATTTT.